This T cell receptor (beta chain) comes out of a study of vaccination and CD4 T cells after COVID-19. About the study: Either a CEFX pool, an HIV-1 Nef pool, or no peptide was added to control cultures.

The Oncomine TCR Beta short-read assay sequenced DNA from cultured CD4+ T cells. TCRdb re-called the PCR reads with MiXCR, one entry per CDR3 protein. The sample lists 8,500 to 10,000 distinct CDR3 sequences, over 30% occurring once. This CDR3 has 16 residues. V gave up 4 bases and J gave up 2 bases, with 15 bases separating them. The treatment: approximately 9-day PBMC culture with coronavirus spike peptide pools or control peptides (ViraFEST assay). This clonotype was detected only a few times. The antigen remains undetermined. Notes on the study in general: Median numbers of SARS-CoV-2-reactive clonotypes increased from 21 to 38 (not a significant change).

The V and J genes are TRBV23-1 and TRBJ1-3, with TRBD1 as a possible D gene (5 bases). TRBV23-1 is known as an ORF, though its function is uncertain. The sequenced sample consisted of CD4+ T cells from blood, cultured in vitro. This TCR derives from a human donor who had recovered from COVID-19. The chain's CDR3 is CASSPMGIGAGNTIYF. The CDR3 nucleotides are TGCGCCAGCAGTCCGATGGGTATAGGGGCTGGAAACACCATATATTTT.